The rows below give T cell receptor beta chains drawn from one sample of a study of response to subunit inactivated influenza vaccine. MiXCR, applied by TCRdb to the RT-PCR reads, yields one record per CDR3 protein. The table includes hundreds of thousands of distinct CDR3 sequences, over 11% detected once. Here the sequenced sample was PBMCs from blood, taken roughly 2 weeks before vaccination. Source of these receptors: a man aged 50 to 59 who received an inactivated influenza vaccine. CDR3s include the opening cysteine and the closing phenylalanine or tryptophan. Fields, in order: CDR3 DNA, CDR3 protein, D gene, J gene, V gene, clone size, CDR3 length. A D gene is named only where the DNA matches it firmly. Clone size is not always given. Where it is, it says once, few, many or a class for expanded clones.

CDR3 DNA: TGCAGTGCTAGACCCGGGGGGGGCTCAAGCGGGGAGCTGTTTTTT
CDR3 protein: CSARPGGGSSGELFF
D gene: TRBD2
J gene: TRBJ2-2
V gene: TRBV20-1
clone size: few
CDR3 length: 15

CDR3 DNA: TGCGCCAGCAGCCCCACAGGACAGGGACATAATCAGCCCCAGCATTTT
CDR3 protein: CASSPTGQGHNQPQHF
D gene: TRBD1
J gene: TRBJ1-5
V gene: TRBV4-1
clone size: few
CDR3 length: 16

CDR3 DNA: TGCGCCAGCAGCTTGGCGCCGTCGGAGATCACAGATACGCAGTATTTT
CDR3 protein: CASSLAPSEITDTQYF
D gene: -
J gene: TRBJ2-3
V gene: TRBV5-1
clone size: few
CDR3 length: 16

CDR3 DNA: TGCGCCAGCAGCCATCAAGCGGGAGTCGAAGAGACCCAGTACTTC
CDR3 protein: CASSHQAGVEETQYF
D gene: TRBD2
J gene: TRBJ2-5
V gene: TRBV4-3
clone size: few
CDR3 length: 15

CDR3 DNA: TGCAGCGTGACTCTAGGAAACACCGGGGAGCTGTTTTTT
CDR3 protein: CSVTLGNTGELFF
D gene: -
J gene: TRBJ2-2
V gene: TRBV29-1
clone size: -
CDR3 length: 13

CDR3 DNA: TGTGCCAGCAGTTACTCGGGGGACTATGGCTACACCTTC
CDR3 protein: CASSYSGDYGYTF
D gene: -
J gene: TRBJ1-2
V gene: TRBV6-6
clone size: few
CDR3 length: 13

CDR3 DNA: TGTGCCATCAGATCATGGACTAGCGGGAGTAGTCTTCTGGAGACCCAGTACTTC
CDR3 protein: CAIRSWTSGSSLLETQYF
D gene: TRBD2
J gene: TRBJ2-5
V gene: TRBV10-3
clone size: few
CDR3 length: 18

CDR3 DNA: TGTGCCAGCAGCTCAAGACAGCCCTCTGGGGCCAACGTCCTGACTTTC
CDR3 protein: CASSSRQPSGANVLTF
D gene: -
J gene: TRBJ2-6
V gene: TRBV7-8
clone size: -
CDR3 length: 16

CDR3 DNA: TGCGCCAGCAGCGGGGCTAGCGGGAGATACAATGAGCAGTTCTTC
CDR3 protein: CASSGASGRYNEQFF
D gene: TRBD2
J gene: TRBJ2-1
V gene: TRBV5-1
clone size: few
CDR3 length: 15

CDR3 DNA: TGTGCCAGCAGCTTGGGGGTTGCGGGCAATCAGCCCCAGCATTTT
CDR3 protein: CASSLGVAGNQPQHF
D gene: -
J gene: TRBJ1-5
V gene: TRBV7-9
clone size: few
CDR3 length: 15

CDR3 DNA: TGCAGTGCTAGGGGTAGCGGCTACGAGCAGTACTTC
CDR3 protein: CSARGSGYEQYF
D gene: -
J gene: TRBJ2-7
V gene: TRBV20-1
clone size: -
CDR3 length: 12

CDR3 DNA: TGTGCCAGCAGGTCCGCAGGGGGCGGTCGCGAAAAACTGTTTTTT
CDR3 protein: CASRSAGGGREKLFF
D gene: TRBD1
J gene: TRBJ1-4
V gene: TRBV12-3/TRBV12-4
clone size: -
CDR3 length: 15

CDR3 DNA: TGTGCCAGCAGTTGGACTAGCGGGCGCAACAATGAGCAGTTCTTC
CDR3 protein: CASSWTSGRNNEQFF
D gene: TRBD2
J gene: TRBJ2-1
V gene: TRBV6-5
clone size: -
CDR3 length: 15

CDR3 DNA: TGTGCCAGCAGCCAAGTGGGGATCGGTGAAGCTTTCTTT
CDR3 protein: CASSQVGIGEAFF
D gene: -
J gene: TRBJ1-1
V gene: TRBV14
clone size: -
CDR3 length: 13

CDR3 DNA: TGTGCCAGCAGCTTGGTGGTTAGTAGCGGAGATTCCTACAATGAGCAGTTCTTC
CDR3 protein: CASSLVVSSGDSYNEQFF
D gene: -
J gene: TRBJ2-1
V gene: TRBV5-5
clone size: many
CDR3 length: 18

CDR3 DNA: TGCAGTGCTAGAAAGGGGACCCAAGAGACCCAGTACTTC
CDR3 protein: CSARKGTQETQYF
D gene: -
J gene: TRBJ2-5
V gene: TRBV20-1
clone size: few
CDR3 length: 13

CDR3 DNA: TGTGCCAGCAGCAAGGACAGGCTTGAGACCCAGTACTTC
CDR3 protein: CASSKDRLETQYF
D gene: TRBD1
J gene: TRBJ2-5
V gene: TRBV11-3
clone size: -
CDR3 length: 13

CDR3 DNA: TGTGCCAGCAGCCAAGCGGGAGAACGGCAGTTCTTC
CDR3 protein: CASSQAGERQFF
D gene: -
J gene: TRBJ2-1
V gene: TRBV3-1
clone size: -
CDR3 length: 12

CDR3 DNA: TGTGCCAGCAGTTACCTGGGGACTAGCGAAGGATACACAGATACGCAGTATTTT
CDR3 protein: CASSYLGTSEGYTDTQYF
D gene: TRBD2
J gene: TRBJ2-3
V gene: TRBV6-2/TRBV6-3
clone size: -
CDR3 length: 18

CDR3 DNA: TGTGCCATCAGTGAGTCTGGTAGCGGGTACTCCTACGAGCAGTACTTC
CDR3 protein: CAISESGSGYSYEQYF
D gene: TRBD2
J gene: TRBJ2-7
V gene: TRBV10-3
clone size: -
CDR3 length: 16

CDR3 DNA: TGTGCCAGCAGCCCCGGGACTCCTAGCACAGATACGCAGTATTTT
CDR3 protein: CASSPGTPSTDTQYF
D gene: -
J gene: TRBJ2-3
V gene: TRBV5-1
clone size: many
CDR3 length: 15

CDR3 DNA: TGTGCCAGCAGCTTAACCGGGGAGGGGACCTCCTACGAGCAGTACTTC
CDR3 protein: CASSLTGEGTSYEQYF
D gene: TRBD2
J gene: TRBJ2-7
V gene: TRBV7-9
clone size: -
CDR3 length: 16

CDR3 DNA: TGCGCCAGCAGCTTGGTTCAGGGAGTAGATACGCAGTATTTT
CDR3 protein: CASSLVQGVDTQYF
D gene: -
J gene: TRBJ2-3
V gene: TRBV5-1
clone size: many
CDR3 length: 14

CDR3 DNA: TGTGCCACCAGCAGAGATTTAGGGGTCAATCAGCCCCAGCATTTT
CDR3 protein: CATSRDLGVNQPQHF
D gene: -
J gene: TRBJ1-5
V gene: TRBV15
clone size: few
CDR3 length: 15

CDR3 DNA: TGTGCCAGCAGCTTATCTCGGAATGAGCAGTTCTTC
CDR3 protein: CASSLSRNEQFF
D gene: -
J gene: TRBJ2-1
V gene: TRBV7-2
clone size: -
CDR3 length: 12

CDR3 DNA: TGCAGCGTCCCTGAGGCGGGGGGTATTGAGCAGTTCTTC
CDR3 protein: CSVPEAGGIEQFF
D gene: TRBD2
J gene: TRBJ2-1
V gene: TRBV29-1
clone size: few
CDR3 length: 13

CDR3 DNA: TGCGCCAGCAGCTTGGGCCGGGACACCCCACCTCGGGATGAGCAGTTCTTC
CDR3 protein: CASSLGRDTPPRDEQFF
D gene: -
J gene: TRBJ2-1
V gene: TRBV5-1
clone size: few
CDR3 length: 17

CDR3 DNA: TGCGCCAGCAGACTAGGACATTATAGCACAGATACGCAGTATTTT
CDR3 protein: CASRLGHYSTDTQYF
D gene: -
J gene: TRBJ2-3
V gene: TRBV5-1
clone size: few
CDR3 length: 15

CDR3 DNA: TGTGCCAGCAGCTTAGAGGGATTCGCGGTCTTGAACACTGAAGCTTTCTTT
CDR3 protein: CASSLEGFAVLNTEAFF
D gene: -
J gene: TRBJ1-1
V gene: TRBV11-2
clone size: -
CDR3 length: 17

CDR3 DNA: TGCGCCAGCAATCTGGGAACGGAGGCTGAAGCTTTCTTT
CDR3 protein: CASNLGTEAEAFF
D gene: -
J gene: TRBJ1-1
V gene: TRBV5-1
clone size: few
CDR3 length: 13

CDR3 DNA: TGCGCCAGCAGCCAAGACGGCGGGAGCGTCACCGGGGAGCTGTTTTTT
CDR3 protein: CASSQDGGSVTGELFF
D gene: TRBD2
J gene: TRBJ2-2
V gene: TRBV4-3
clone size: few
CDR3 length: 16

CDR3 DNA: TGTGCCACCAGTGGGGCAGGGCCCCACTACGAGCAGTACTTC
CDR3 protein: CATSGAGPHYEQYF
D gene: -
J gene: TRBJ2-7
V gene: TRBV24-1
clone size: -
CDR3 length: 14

CDR3 DNA: TGTGCCAGCAGTTCTAGGACGTTAGGAAGCTCCTACGAGCAGTACTTC
CDR3 protein: CASSSRTLGSSYEQYF
D gene: -
J gene: TRBJ2-7
V gene: TRBV7-2
clone size: many
CDR3 length: 16

CDR3 DNA: TGTGCCAGCAGCTTACACCTCGGAACCTACGAGCAGTACTTC
CDR3 protein: CASSLHLGTYEQYF
D gene: -
J gene: TRBJ2-7
V gene: TRBV7-9
clone size: -
CDR3 length: 14

CDR3 DNA: TGCAGTGTCAGTTACAGGAACACCGGGGAGCTGTTTTTT
CDR3 protein: CSVSYRNTGELFF
D gene: -
J gene: TRBJ2-2
V gene: TRBV20-1
clone size: many
CDR3 length: 13

CDR3 DNA: TGTGCCAGCAGCCAAGATACAGGGATCATTGAGGCTTTCTTT
CDR3 protein: CASSQDTGIIEAFF
D gene: -
J gene: TRBJ1-1
V gene: TRBV4-2
clone size: -
CDR3 length: 14

CDR3 DNA: TGTGCCGGAGGAGCTAGCGGGGGGTCCTACGAGCAGTACTTC
CDR3 protein: CAGGASGGSYEQYF
D gene: TRBD2
J gene: TRBJ2-7
V gene: TRBV7-9
clone size: few
CDR3 length: 14

CDR3 DNA: TGTGCCAGCAGGACAAGGGCGACTGAAGCTTTCTTT
CDR3 protein: CASRTRATEAFF
D gene: -
J gene: TRBJ1-1
V gene: TRBV12-3/TRBV12-4
clone size: -
CDR3 length: 12

CDR3 DNA: TGTGCCAGCAGCTTAGTGGGACAGGGGGCCTACGAGCAGTACTTC
CDR3 protein: CASSLVGQGAYEQYF
D gene: TRBD1
J gene: TRBJ2-7
V gene: TRBV7-2
clone size: many
CDR3 length: 15